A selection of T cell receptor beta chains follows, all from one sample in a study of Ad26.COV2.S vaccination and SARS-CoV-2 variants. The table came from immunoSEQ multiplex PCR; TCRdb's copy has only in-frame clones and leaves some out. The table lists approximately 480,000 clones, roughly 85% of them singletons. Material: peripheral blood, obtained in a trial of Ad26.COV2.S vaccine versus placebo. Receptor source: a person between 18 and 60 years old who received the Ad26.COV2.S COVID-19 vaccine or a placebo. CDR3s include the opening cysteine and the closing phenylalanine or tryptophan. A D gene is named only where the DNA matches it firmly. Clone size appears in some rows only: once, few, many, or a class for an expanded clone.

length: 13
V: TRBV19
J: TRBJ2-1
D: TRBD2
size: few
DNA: TGTGCCAGTATGGGGGACGGGGGGAATGAGCAGTTCTTC
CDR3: CASMGDGGNEQFF

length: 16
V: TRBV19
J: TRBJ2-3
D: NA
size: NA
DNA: TGTGCCAGTAGTATAGACCCCGGGGGTGGCCAAGATACGCAGTATTTT
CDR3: CASSIDPGGGQDTQYF

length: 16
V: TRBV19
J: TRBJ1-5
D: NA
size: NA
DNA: TGTGCCAGTATAGGGAGCGGAAGCCGGGGTTTTCGGCCCCAGCATTTT
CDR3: CASIGSGSRGFRPQHF

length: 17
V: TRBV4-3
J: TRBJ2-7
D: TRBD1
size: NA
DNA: TGCGCCAGCAGCCCCACTCAAGCCGGGACAGGGGGTTACGAGCAGTACTTC
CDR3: CASSPTQAGTGGYEQYF

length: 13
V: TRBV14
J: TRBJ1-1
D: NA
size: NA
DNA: TGTGCCAGCAGCCAAGAGTTGGACGGTGAAGCTTTCTTT
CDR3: CASSQELDGEAFF

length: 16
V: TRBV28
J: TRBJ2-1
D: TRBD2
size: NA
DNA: TGTGCCAGCAGTTCCTTCGGACTAGCCGGCTACAATGAGCAGTTCTTC
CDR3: CASSSFGLAGYNEQFF

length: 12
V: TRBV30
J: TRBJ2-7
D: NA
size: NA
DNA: TGTGCCGTAAAAGCAGGGTCGTACGAGCAGTACTTC
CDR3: CAVKAGSYEQYF

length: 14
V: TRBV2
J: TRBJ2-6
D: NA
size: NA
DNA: TGTGCCAGCGGAGGGGCTCAGGGGGCCAACGTCCTGACTTTC
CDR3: CASGGAQGANVLTF

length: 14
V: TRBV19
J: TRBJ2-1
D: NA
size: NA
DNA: TGTGCCAGTAACTCTGCGCAGTCCTACAATGAGCAGTTCTTC
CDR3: CASNSAQSYNEQFF

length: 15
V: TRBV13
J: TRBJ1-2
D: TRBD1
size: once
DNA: TGTGCCAGCAGCCACCTCTTGACAGGGAACTATGGCTACACCTTC
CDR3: CASSHLLTGNYGYTF

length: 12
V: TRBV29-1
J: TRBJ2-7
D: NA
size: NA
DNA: TGCAGCGTCGCCGGGGGAGCCTACGAGCAGTACTTC
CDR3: CSVAGGAYEQYF

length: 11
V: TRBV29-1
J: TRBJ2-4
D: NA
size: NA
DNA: TGCAGCGTTGAGGCTAGGGACATTCAGTACTTC
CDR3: CSVEARDIQYF

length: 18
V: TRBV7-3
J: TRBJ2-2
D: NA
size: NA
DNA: TGTGCCAGCAGCACCATACCGTCCACACTGAGAAACACCGGGGAGCTGTTTTTT
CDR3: CASSTIPSTLRNTGELFF

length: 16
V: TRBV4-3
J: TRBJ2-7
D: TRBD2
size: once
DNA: TGCGCCAGCAGCCAAGATCCCGGGGGGGTAGTCCCCGAGCAGTACTTC
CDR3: CASSQDPGGVVPEQYF

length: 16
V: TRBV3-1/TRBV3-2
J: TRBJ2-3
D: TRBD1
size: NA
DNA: TGTGCCAGCAGCCAAGCCAGGGACAGGGGCGGACATACGCAGTATTTT
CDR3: CASSQARDRGGHTQYF

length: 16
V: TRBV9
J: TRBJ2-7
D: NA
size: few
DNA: TGTGCCAGCAGCGTCGGGAGTAACGCTTCCCCCTACGAGCAGTACTTC
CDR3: CASSVGSNASPYEQYF

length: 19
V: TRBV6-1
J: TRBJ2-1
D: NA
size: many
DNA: TGTGCCAGCAGTGACCCTTTCGTTTGGACCTTTCCGCGCATCGATGAGCAGTTCTTC
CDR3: CASSDPFVWTFPRIDEQFF

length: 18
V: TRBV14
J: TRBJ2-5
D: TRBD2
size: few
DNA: TGTGCCAGCAGCCAAGATCCCGTTCACGGGGGGTACCAAGAGACCCAGTACTTC
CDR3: CASSQDPVHGGYQETQYF

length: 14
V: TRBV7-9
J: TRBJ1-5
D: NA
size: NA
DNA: TGTGCCAGCAGCGCCTCAGGGTCTGGCCAGCCCCAGCATTTT
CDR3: CASSASGSGQPQHF

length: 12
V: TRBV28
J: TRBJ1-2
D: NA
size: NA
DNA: TGTGCCAGCGGCAGGGCTGACTATGGCTACACCTTC
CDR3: CASGRADYGYTF

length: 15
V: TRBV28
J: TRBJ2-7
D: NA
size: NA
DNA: TGTGCCAGCAGTCCCTCCGGGGTGTCTCTGTACGAGCAGTACTTC
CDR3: CASSPSGVSLYEQYF

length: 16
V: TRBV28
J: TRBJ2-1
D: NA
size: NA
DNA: TGTGCCAGCAGGTCGATTAGTTTTAAACGGTACAATGAGCAGTTCTTC
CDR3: CASRSISFKRYNEQFF

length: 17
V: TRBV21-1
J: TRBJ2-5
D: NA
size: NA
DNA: TGTGCCAGCAGCGCCCGGACTAGCCAGGGGGGGTTGGAGACCCAGTACTTC
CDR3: CASSARTSQGGLETQYF

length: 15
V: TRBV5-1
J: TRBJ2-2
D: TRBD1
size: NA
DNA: TGCGCCAGCAGCTTGGTCCAGGGGGCCGCCGGGGAGCTGTTTTTT
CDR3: CASSLVQGAAGELFF

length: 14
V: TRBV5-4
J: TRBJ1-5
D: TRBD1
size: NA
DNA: TGTGCCAGCAGCCCGAATCGACAGGGCCAGCCCCAGCATTTT
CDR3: CASSPNRQGQPQHF

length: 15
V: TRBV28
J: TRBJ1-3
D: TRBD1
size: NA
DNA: TGTGCCAGCAGTTTACCCACACAGGGGGCAACAGCCATATATTTT
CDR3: CASSLPTQGATAIYF